This is a list of T cell receptor beta chains from one sample in a study of cytomegalovirus exposure and HLA in healthy donors. TCRdb keeps only in-frame clones here, not all; method: immunoSEQ multiplex PCR. The sample lists some 170,000 clones, more than 80% occurring once. The specimen was PBMCs. The receptor set was obtained from a young woman in good health and CMV-seropositive. Both conserved end residues are part of each CDR3. The size of a clone is reported for some rows only, either as once, few or many, or as a class for expanded clones.

V gene,clone size,J gene,CDR3 protein
TRBV10-3,.,TRBJ1-1,CATQPAWQRFVNTEAFF
TRBV19,.,TRBJ2-6,CASIEQAFAFGANGLTF
TRBV5-4,.,TRBJ2-1,CASSLGGGPGNEQFF
TRBV6-5,.,TRBJ2-5,CASSYSIGGIEETQYF
TRBV30,.,TRBJ2-5,CAWSTLAGARGRETQYF
TRBV7-9,once,TRBJ2-3,CASSLAGRGGTDTQYF
TRBV27,.,TRBJ2-1,CASSQTSGDGNEQFF
TRBV2,.,TRBJ2-7,CASSEHPSPRDSSHEQYF
TRBV7-6,.,TRBJ1-3,CASSANRGLTGNTIYF
TRBV19,.,TRBJ1-2,CASSRGTDNYGYTF
TRBV9,.,TRBJ1-6,CASSVMEQANSPLHF
TRBV19,.,TRBJ2-7,CASRRTGGEYEQYF
TRBV2,.,.,CASSGTGLTYEQYF
TRBV2,.,TRBJ2-2,CASRVNRGLTGELFF
TRBV11-2,few,TRBJ1-2,CASSYFRGFSNYGYTF
TRBV9,.,TRBJ2-5,CASSVGGTRRETQYF
TRBV6-5,.,TRBJ1-5,CASSYQLNSNQPQHF
TRBV6-5,.,TRBJ1-3,CASSPRGGNTIYF